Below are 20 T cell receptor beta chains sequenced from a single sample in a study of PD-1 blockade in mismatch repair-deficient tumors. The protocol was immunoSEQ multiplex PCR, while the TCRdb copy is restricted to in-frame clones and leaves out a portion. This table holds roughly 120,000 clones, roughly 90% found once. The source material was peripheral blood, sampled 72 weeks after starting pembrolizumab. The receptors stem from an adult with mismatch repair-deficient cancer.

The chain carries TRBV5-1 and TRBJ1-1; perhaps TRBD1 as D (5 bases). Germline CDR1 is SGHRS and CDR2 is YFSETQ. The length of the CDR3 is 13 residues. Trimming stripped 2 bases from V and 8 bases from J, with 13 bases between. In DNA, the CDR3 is TGCGCCAGCAGCTTTTTCTTAGGGGAGGAAGCTTTCTTT. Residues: CASSFFLGEEAFF. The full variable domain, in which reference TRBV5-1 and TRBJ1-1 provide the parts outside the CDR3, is KAGVTQTPRYLIKTRGQQVTLSCSPISGHRSVSWYQQTPGQGLQFLFEYFSETQRNKGNFPGRFSGRQFSNSRSEMNVSTLELGDSALYLCASSFFLGEEAFFGQGTRLTVV.

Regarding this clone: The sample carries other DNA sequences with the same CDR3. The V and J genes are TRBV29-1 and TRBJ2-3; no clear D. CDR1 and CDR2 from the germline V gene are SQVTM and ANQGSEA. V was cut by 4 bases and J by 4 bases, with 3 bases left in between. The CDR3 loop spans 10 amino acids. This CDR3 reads CSVVADTQYF. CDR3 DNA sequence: TGCAGCGTTGTGGCAGATACGCAGTATTTT.

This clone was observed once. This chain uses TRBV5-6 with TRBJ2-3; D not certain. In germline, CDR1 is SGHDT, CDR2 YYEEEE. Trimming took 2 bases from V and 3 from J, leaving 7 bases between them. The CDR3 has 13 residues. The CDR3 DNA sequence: TGTGCCAGCAGCTTCTACCAGACAGATACGCAGTATTTT. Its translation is CASSFYQTDTQYF.

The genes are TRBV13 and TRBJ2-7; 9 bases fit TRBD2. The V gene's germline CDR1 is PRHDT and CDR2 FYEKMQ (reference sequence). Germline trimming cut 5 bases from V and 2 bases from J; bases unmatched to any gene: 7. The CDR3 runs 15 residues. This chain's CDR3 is CASSTKASGTYEQYF. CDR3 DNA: TGTGCCAGCAGCACCAAGGCTAGCGGGACCTACGAGCAGTACTTC. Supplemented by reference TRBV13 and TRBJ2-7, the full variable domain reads AAGVIQSPRHLIKEKRETATLKCYPIPRHDTVYWYQQGPGQDPQFLISFYEKMQSDKGSIPDRFSAQQFSDYHSELNMSSLELGDSALYFCASSTKASGTYEQYFGPGTRLTVT.

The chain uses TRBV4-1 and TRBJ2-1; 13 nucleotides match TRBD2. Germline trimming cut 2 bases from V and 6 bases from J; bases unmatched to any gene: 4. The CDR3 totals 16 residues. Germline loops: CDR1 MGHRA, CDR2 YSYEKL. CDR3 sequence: CASSQHTSGRGNEQFF. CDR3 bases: TGCGCCAGCAGCCAACATACTAGCGGGAGGGGCAATGAGCAGTTCTTC.

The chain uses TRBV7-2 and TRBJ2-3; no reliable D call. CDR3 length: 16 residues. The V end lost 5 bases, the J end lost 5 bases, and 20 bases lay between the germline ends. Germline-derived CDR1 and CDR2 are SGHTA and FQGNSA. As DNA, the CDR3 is TGTGCCAGCAGCCGAGAGCATAGAAGAGGTCGAGATACGCAGTATTTT. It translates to CASSREHRRGRDTQYF.

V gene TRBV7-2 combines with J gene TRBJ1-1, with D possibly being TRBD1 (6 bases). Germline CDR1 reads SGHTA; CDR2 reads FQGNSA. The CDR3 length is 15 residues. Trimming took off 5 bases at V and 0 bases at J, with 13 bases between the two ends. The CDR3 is CASSRGGQMNTEAFF. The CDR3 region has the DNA TGTGCCAGCAGCCGGGGGGGCCAAATGAACACTGAAGCTTTCTTT.

CDR3 DNA sequence: TGTGCCAGCAGTCCCTATTTAGGTGTGACCGAGCAGTACTTC. It translates to CASSPYLGVTEQYF. The chain employs TRBV27 and TRBJ2-7, with D unresolved. The CDR3 covers 14 residues. The germline CDR1 and CDR2 sequences are MNHEY and SMNVEV (reference sequence). Deletions cut 5 bases from V and 6 bases from J, with 17 bases between.

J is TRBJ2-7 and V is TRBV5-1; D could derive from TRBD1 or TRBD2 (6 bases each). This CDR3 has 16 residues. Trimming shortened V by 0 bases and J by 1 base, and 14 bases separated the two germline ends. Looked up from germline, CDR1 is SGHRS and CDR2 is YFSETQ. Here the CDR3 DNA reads TGCGCCAGCAGCTTGGTTGGGGGGCGCAAATCCTACGAGCAGTACTTC. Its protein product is CASSLVGGRKSYEQYF.

The CDR3 bases are TGTGCCACCAGAGTGAACAGGGGGTCCGCCGGGGAGCTGTTTTTT. Its protein product is CATRVNRGSAGELFF. The gene calls are TRBV19 and TRBJ2-2, with 8 positions matching TRBD1. Germline CDR1 and CDR2: LNHDA and SQIVND (reference sequence). The CDR3 spans 15 residues. V lost 10 bases, J lost 6 bases, and 13 bases stayed unmatched.

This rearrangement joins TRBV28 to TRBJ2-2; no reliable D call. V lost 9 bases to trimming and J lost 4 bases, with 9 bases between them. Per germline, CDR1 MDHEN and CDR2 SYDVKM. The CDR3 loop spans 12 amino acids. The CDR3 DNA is TGTGCCAGTTTCCCGGGCACCGGGGAGCTGTTTTTT. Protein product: CASFPGTGELFF.

CDR3 coding DNA: TGTGCCAGCAGCTTAGATCTAGCGGGCCCCTACGAGCAGTACTTC. Its translation: CASSLDLAGPYEQYF. The rearrangement uses TRBV7-2 and TRBJ2-7; 8 nucleotides match TRBD2. Per the germline V gene, CDR1 is SGHTA and CDR2 is FQGNSA. V lost 1 base, J lost 2 bases, and 4 bases stayed unmatched. The CDR3 has 15 residues.

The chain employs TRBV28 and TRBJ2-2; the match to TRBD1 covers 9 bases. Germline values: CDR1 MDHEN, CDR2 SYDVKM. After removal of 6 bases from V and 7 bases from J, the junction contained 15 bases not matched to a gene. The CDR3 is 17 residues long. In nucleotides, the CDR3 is TGTGCCAGCAGCCTCCCCCGGGGACAGGGCAACGTCGGGGAGCTGTTTTTT. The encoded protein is CASSLPRGQGNVGELFF.

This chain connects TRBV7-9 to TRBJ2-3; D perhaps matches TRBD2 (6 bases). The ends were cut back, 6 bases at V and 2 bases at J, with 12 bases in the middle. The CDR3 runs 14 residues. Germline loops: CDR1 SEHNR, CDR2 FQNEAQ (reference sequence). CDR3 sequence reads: CASREGFITDTQYF. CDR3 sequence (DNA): TGTGCCAGCAGGGAGGGGTTCATCACAGATACGCAGTATTTT.

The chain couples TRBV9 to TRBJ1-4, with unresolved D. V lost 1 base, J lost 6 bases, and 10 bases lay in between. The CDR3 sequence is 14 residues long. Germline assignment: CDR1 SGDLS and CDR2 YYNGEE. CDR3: CASSVTGSDEKLFF. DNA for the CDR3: TGTGCCAGCAGCGTAACGGGTTCGGATGAAAAACTGTTTTTT.

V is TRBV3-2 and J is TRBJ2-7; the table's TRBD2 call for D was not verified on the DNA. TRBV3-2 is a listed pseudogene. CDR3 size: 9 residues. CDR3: CASTYEQYF. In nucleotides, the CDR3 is TGTGCCAGTACCTACGAGCAGTACTTC.

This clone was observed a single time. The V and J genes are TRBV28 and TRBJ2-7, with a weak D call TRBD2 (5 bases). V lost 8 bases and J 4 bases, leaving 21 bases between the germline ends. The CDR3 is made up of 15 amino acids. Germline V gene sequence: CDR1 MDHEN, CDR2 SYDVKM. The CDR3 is CASQNEAGLFYEQYF. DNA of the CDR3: TGTGCCAGCCAAAACGAGGCAGGACTTTTTTACGAGCAGTACTTC.

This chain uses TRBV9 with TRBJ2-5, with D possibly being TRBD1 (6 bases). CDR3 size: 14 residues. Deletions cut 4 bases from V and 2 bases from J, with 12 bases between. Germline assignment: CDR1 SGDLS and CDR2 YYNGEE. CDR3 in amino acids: CASSFGQTQETQYF. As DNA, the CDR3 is TGTGCCAGCAGCTTCGGACAGACACAAGAGACCCAGTACTTC.

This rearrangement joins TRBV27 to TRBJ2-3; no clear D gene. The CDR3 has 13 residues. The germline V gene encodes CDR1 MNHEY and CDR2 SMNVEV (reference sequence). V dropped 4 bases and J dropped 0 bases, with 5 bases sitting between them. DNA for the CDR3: TGTGCCAGCAGTTCGAGCAGCACAGATACGCAGTATTTT. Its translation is CASSSSSTDTQYF.

CDR3 nucleotides: TGTGCCAGCAGCTTTCCTGGGACTCGGAGTAGGGATACGCAGTATTTT. Translation: CASSFPGTRSRDTQYF. The J gene is TRBJ2-3, the V gene TRBV7-9; maybe TRBD2 (6 bases). V gave up 3 bases and J gave up 6 bases, with 19 bases separating them. This CDR3 has 16 amino acids. Germline CDR1 is SEHNR and CDR2 is FQNEAQ (reference sequence).